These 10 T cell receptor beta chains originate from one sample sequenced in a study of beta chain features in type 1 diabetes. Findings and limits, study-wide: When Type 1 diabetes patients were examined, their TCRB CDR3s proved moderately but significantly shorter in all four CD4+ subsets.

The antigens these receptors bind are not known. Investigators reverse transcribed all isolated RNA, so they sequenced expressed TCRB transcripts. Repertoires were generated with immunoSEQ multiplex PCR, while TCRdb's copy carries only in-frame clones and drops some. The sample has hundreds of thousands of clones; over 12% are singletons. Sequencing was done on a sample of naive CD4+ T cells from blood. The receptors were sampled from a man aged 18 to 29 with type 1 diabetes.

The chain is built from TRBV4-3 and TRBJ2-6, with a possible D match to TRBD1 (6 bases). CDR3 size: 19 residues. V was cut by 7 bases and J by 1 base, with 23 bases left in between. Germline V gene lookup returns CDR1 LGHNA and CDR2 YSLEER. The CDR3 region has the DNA TGCGCCAGCACGAGGACGGACAGAACCATCCTATCTGGGGCCAACGTCCTGACTTTC. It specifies CASTRTDRTILSGANVLTF.

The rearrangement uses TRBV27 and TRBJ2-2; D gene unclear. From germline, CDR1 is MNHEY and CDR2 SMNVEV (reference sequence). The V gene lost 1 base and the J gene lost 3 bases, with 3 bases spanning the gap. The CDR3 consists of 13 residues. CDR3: CASSLFYTGELFF. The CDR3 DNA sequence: TGTGCCAGCAGTTTATTCTACACCGGGGAGCTGTTTTTT.

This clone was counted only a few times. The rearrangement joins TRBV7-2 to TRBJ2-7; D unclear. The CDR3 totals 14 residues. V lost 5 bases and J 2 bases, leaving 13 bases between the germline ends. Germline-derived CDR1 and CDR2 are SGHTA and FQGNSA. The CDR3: CASSNGIPTYEQYF. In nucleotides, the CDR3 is TGTGCCAGCAGCAACGGAATCCCAACCTACGAGCAGTACTTC.

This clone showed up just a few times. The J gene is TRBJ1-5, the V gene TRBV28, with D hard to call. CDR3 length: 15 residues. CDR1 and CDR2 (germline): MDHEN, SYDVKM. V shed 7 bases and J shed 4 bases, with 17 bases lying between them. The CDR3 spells CASNKRVLGNQPQHF. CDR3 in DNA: TGTGCCAGCAACAAAAGGGTATTGGGGAATCAGCCCCAGCATTTT.

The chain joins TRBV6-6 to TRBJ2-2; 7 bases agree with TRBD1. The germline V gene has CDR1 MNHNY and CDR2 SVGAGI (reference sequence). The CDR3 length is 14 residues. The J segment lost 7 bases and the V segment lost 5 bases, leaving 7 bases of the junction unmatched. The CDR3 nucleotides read TGTGCCAGCAGTGACACAGGGGTCGGCGGGGAGCTGTTTTTT. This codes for CASSDTGVGGELFF.

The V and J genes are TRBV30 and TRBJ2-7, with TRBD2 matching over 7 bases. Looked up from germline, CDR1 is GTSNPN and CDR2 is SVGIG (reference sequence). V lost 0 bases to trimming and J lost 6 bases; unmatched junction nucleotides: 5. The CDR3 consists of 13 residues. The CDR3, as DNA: TGTGCCTGGAGTGTCGGACTAGAAGGCGAGCAGTACTTC. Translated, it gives CAWSVGLEGEQYF.

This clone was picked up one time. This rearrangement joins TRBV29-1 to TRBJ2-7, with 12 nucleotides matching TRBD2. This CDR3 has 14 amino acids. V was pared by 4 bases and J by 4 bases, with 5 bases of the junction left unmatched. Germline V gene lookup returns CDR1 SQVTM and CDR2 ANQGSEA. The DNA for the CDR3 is TGCAGCGTTGGACTAGCGGGGGAGAGGTACGAGCAGTACTTC. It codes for CSVGLAGERYEQYF.

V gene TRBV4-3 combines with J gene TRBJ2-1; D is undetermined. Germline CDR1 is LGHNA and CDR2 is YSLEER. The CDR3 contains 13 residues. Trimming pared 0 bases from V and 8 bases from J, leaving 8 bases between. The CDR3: CASSQEALHEQFF. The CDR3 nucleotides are TGCGCCAGCAGCCAAGAGGCCCTCCATGAGCAGTTCTTC.

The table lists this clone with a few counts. The CDR3, as DNA: TGTGCCAGCAGCCTGAGGGCAGGACCCAGCTATGGCTACACCTTC. The encoded protein is CASSLRAGPSYGYTF. The chain couples TRBV9 to TRBJ1-2; D not resolved. Deletions cut 4 bases from V and 4 bases from J, with 17 bases between. This CDR3 is built from 15 residues. CDR1 and CDR2 from the germline V gene are SGDLS and YYNGEE.

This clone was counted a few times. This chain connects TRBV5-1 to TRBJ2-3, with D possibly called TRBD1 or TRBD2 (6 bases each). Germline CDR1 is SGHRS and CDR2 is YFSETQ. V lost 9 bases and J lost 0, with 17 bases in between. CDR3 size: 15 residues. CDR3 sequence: CAISSTGASTDTQYF. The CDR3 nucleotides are TGCGCCATCTCCTCGACGGGGGCTAGCACAGATACGCAGTATTTT.